The text below deals with one T cell receptor beta chain. Trimming removed 5 bases at V and 5 bases at J, with 7 bases between. The CDR3 consists of 11 residues. Germline V lookup: CDR1 SGHAT, CDR2 FQDESV (reference sequence). This record belongs to a study of technical replicates of blood from a handful of donors. The table came from immunoSEQ multiplex PCR; TCRdb's copy has only in-frame clones and leaves some out. This repertoire shows roughly 56,000 clones, about 90% found once; its top ten account for roughly 4.8%. Sequenced: PBMCs. The sequence was obtained from a human donor in good health. Some clones in this sample may be carry-over from other donors' samples. The chain joins TRBV11-1 to TRBJ2-7, with a weak D call TRBD1 (6 bases). CDR3 in amino acids: CASSGGDEQYF. The DNA for the CDR3 is TGTGCCAGCAGCGGGGGCGACGAGCAGTACTTC. Supplemented by reference TRBV11-1 and TRBJ2-7, the full variable domain reads EAEVAQSPRYKITEKSQAVAFWCDPISGHATLYWYRQILGQGPELLVQFQDESVVDDSQLPKDRFSAERLKGVDSTLKIQPAELGDSAMYLCASSGGDEQYFGPGTRLTVT.